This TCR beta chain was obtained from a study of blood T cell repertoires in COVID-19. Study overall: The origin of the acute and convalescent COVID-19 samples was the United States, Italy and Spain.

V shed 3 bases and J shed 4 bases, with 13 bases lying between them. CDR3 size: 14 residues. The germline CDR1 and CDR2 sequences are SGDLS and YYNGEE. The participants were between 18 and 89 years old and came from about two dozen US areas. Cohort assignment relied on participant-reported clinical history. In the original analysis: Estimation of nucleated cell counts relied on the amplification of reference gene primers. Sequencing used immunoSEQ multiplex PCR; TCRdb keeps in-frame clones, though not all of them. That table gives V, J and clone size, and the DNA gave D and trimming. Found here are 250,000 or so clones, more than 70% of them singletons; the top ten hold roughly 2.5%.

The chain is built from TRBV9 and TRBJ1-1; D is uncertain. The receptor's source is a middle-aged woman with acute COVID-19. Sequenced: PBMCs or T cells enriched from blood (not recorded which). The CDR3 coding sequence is TGTGCCAGCAGCGCCGGAACAGTGCCCACTGAAGCTTTCTTT. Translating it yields CASSAGTVPTEAFF.